The 9 T cell receptor beta chains below come from one sample, sequenced in a study of Graves' ophthalmopathy and Graves' hyperthyroidism. The study amplified TCR beta CDR3 regions using RNA transcripts. First-round RT-PCR relied on HTBI primers, and a second-round multiplex PCR came next. A single record per CDR3 protein comes from TCRdb applying MiXCR to the multiplex PCR reads. The sample carries 660,000 or so distinct CDR3 sequences, roughly 41% recorded once. The material sequenced was peripheral blood. The receptors come from an adult man with Graves' ophthalmopathy.

This clonotype appeared many times. This chain uses TRBV19 with TRBJ1-5, with TRBD1 matching over 7 bases. Trimming at V came to 0 bases and at J to 0 bases, leaving 5 bases not matched to a gene. In germline, CDR1 is LNHDA, CDR2 SQIVND (reference sequence). The CDR3 totals 17 residues. The CDR3 loop is CASSIDGQVFSNQPQHF. The CDR3 DNA reads TGTGCCAGTAGTATAGACGGACAGGTTTTTAGCAATCAGCCCCAGCATTTT.

This clonotype occurred many times. The chain has TRBV7-6 and TRBJ1-4; the D is unclear. The CDR3 spans 13 residues. Germline values: CDR1 SGHVS, CDR2 FNYEAQ. The germline V and J ends were trimmed by 2 bases and 6 bases, with 7 bases remaining between them. As DNA, the CDR3 is TGTGCCAGCAGCTTAAGCAGAGATGAAAAACTGTTTTTT. Encoded protein: CASSLSRDEKLFF.

V is TRBV6-6 and J is TRBJ2-2; D remains ambiguous. Germline V CDR1 and CDR2: MNHNY, SVGAGI (reference sequence). This CDR3 comprises 15 residues. The germline V and J ends were trimmed by 5 bases and 0 bases, with 10 bases remaining between them. The CDR3: CASSPTETNTGELFF. DNA of the CDR3: TGTGCCAGCAGTCCCACAGAAACGAACACCGGGGAGCTGTTTTTT.

This clonotype was seen a handful of times. The V call is TRBV2, the J call TRBJ1-1; no reliable D call. The CDR3 runs to 13 residues. CDR1 and CDR2 (germline): SNHLY, FYNNEI. The V gene lost 5 bases and the J gene lost 1 base, with 8 bases spanning the gap. The CDR3 DNA reads TGTGCCAGCAGTTTCTGGTCGAACACTGAAGCTTTCTTT. Translation gives CASSFWSNTEAFF.

The sample holds one count of this clonotype. A much bigger clone sits one base away, suggesting this may be a read error. The V gene is TRBV7-2, the J gene TRBJ1-1, with 7 bases identical to TRBD1. The CDR3 runs 15 residues. Germline lookup yields CDR1 SGHTA and CDR2 FQGNSA. The J segment lost 6 bases and the V segment lost 5 bases, leaving 12 bases of the junction unmatched. The CDR3 reads CASSQIGGAGAEAFF. CDR3 DNA: TGTGCCAGCAGCCAGATAGGGGGCGCGGGCGCTGAAGCTTTCTTT.

This chain connects TRBV12-3 or TRBV12-4 to TRBJ2-5; TRBD2 agrees at 7 bases. The CDR3 totals 14 residues. With 6 bases clipped from V and 9 bases from J, the junction kept 13 bases outside the gene matches. CDR3: CASRPAGEVQPQYF. CDR3 DNA: TGTGCCAGCAGGCCCGCGGGGGAGGTGCAGCCCCAGTACTTC.

This clonotype appeared a few times. The chain links TRBV6-5 to TRBJ1-3; the D is unclear. The V gene's germline CDR1 is MNHEY and CDR2 SVGAGI. Trimming stripped 5 bases from V and 4 bases from J, with 15 bases between. The length of the CDR3 is 15 residues. The CDR3 bases are TGTGCCAGCAGTGAATCTTTTTACCGGGGAAACACCATATATTTT. Its translation is CASSESFYRGNTIYF.

The chain links TRBV20-1 to TRBJ2-5, with D perhaps matching TRBD1 (6 bases). V was trimmed by 3 bases and J by 2 bases, leaving 13 bases between them. CDR1 is DFQATT, CDR2 SNEGSKA, per germline (reference sequence). There are 14 residues in the CDR3. Written as DNA, the CDR3 is TGCAGTGCTAGGCCATGGACAGTTCAAGAGACCCAGTACTTC. As protein: CSARPWTVQETQYF.

The CDR3 protein is CASSLGRTEEEKLFF. The DNA for the CDR3 is TGTGCCAGCAGCTTAGGCAGGACAGAAGAAGAAAAACTGTTTTTT. This rearrangement joins TRBV11-2 to TRBJ1-4; TRBD1 might be the D (6 bases). V lost 1 base to trimming and J lost 8 bases, with 14 bases between them. This CDR3 is built from 15 residues. CDR1 and CDR2 from the germline V gene are SGHAT and FQNNGV.